This record looks at one TCR beta chain sequence and its context. The data are from a study of blood T cell repertoires in COVID-19. Study context: Collection of acute and convalescent COVID-19 samples took place in the United States, Italy and Spain. T cells, B-cell-depleted T cells, or PBMCs provided the cDNA or gDNA that served as material.

Germline CDR1 MNHEY, CDR2 SVGAGI. This CDR3 spans 16 amino acids. Germline trimming cut 0 bases from V and 6 bases from J; bases unmatched to any gene: 5. Authors' processing steps: From reference gene primer amplification, estimates of nucleated cell counts were derived. Clones were read by immunoSEQ multiplex PCR, and TCRdb kept only the in-frame ones, dropping some. V and J calls and clone size are those listed in that table; D and trimming were worked out from the DNA. The sample includes under 150,000 clones, about 87% of them seen just once. Sequencing was done on a sample of peripheral blood. The clonotype was recovered from a man aged 45 to 65 with active COVID-19. The rearrangement links TRBV6-5 to TRBJ2-3; 11 bases match TRBD2. The CDR3 coding sequence is TGTGCCAGCAGTTACTCTAGCGGGGGGGTTAGGGATACGCAGTATTTT. This translates into CASSYSSGGVRDTQYF.